This TCR beta chain was recorded in a study of control samples from healthy donors and cancer patients. V was pared by 5 bases and J by 1 base, with 1 base of the junction left unmatched. The CDR3 is 14 residues long. Germline V gives CDR1 WSHSY, CDR2 SAAADI. Sequencing used immunoSEQ multiplex PCR; TCRdb keeps in-frame clones, though not all of them. The top ten hold 10% to 15% of the sample, which has over 200,000 clones, roughly 82% seen once. V is TRBV10-2 and J is TRBJ2-2, with 7 bases matching TRBD1. Sequences were obtained from PBMCs. The receptor comes from a woman aged 55 to 70 with lung cancer. This CDR3 is CASSRTGNTGELFF. Here the CDR3 DNA reads TGCGCCAGCAGTAGGACAGGGAACACCGGGGAGCTGTTTTTT.